Each of the 29 T cell receptor beta chains below was sequenced from the same sample in a study of fetal regulatory T cell absence and autoimmunity. The table came from immunoSEQ multiplex PCR; TCRdb's copy has only in-frame clones and leaves some out. The sample records 95,000 to 100,000 clones, around 72% being singletons. Input material: pancreas tissue. These receptors were collected from a male donor with IPEX syndrome.

This clone was counted a few times. This chain links TRBV6-1 with TRBJ1-4, with D uncertain. Germline CDR1 is MNHNS and CDR2 is SASEGT. The CDR3 is 13 amino acids. V was cut by 6 bases and J by 8 bases, with 13 bases left in between. The CDR3 reads CASSLVYGEKLFF. The CDR3 DNA sequence: TGTGCCAGCAGCCTTGTTTATGGGGAAAAACTGTTTTTT.

This clone has only a few counts. This chain connects TRBV11-3 to TRBJ2-7, with D tentatively TRBD1 (5 bases). The length of the CDR3 is 14 residues. CDR1 is SGHNT and CDR2 is YENEEA in the germline V gene. V dropped 3 bases and J dropped 1 base, with 10 bases sitting between them. CDR3 protein: CASSLPDRSYEQYF. The CDR3 DNA follows: TGTGCCAGCAGCTTGCCCGACAGATCCTACGAGCAGTACTTC.

The chain carries TRBV7-6 and TRBJ2-3; TRBD2 aligns across 7 bases. The CDR3 has 17 residues. Germline values: CDR1 SGHVS, CDR2 FNYEAQ. V dropped 4 bases and J dropped 0; count of bases not matched to a gene: 10. The CDR3 coding sequence is TGTGCCAGCAGCTCCGGGACTACCCCCTCTAGCACAGATACGCAGTATTTT. Translating gives CASSSGTTPSSTDTQYF.

The CDR3 protein is CASSTRDVRQGQFF. DNA of the CDR3: TGTGCCAGTAGTACCCGGGACGTACGACAGGGGCAGTTCTTC. This chain uses TRBV19 with TRBJ2-1, with 7 bases identical to TRBD1. Losses at the gene ends were 4 bases for V and 12 bases for J; bases not matched to a gene: 12. This CDR3 is 14 amino acids long. CDR1 LNHDA and CDR2 SQIVND come from the germline V gene (reference sequence). Complete variable domain (other parts from reference TRBV19 and TRBJ2-1): DGGITQSPKYLFRKEGQNVTLSCEQNLNHDAMYWYRQDPGQGLRLIYYSQIVNDFQKGDIAEGYSVSREKKESFPLTVTSAQKNPTAFYLCASSTRDVRQGQFFGPGTRLTVL.

This sequence joins TRBV11-1 and TRBJ2-7; 12 nucleotides agree with TRBD2. The trim removed 3 bases at V and 0 bases at J, leaving 0 bases unmatched. The CDR3 extends over 15 amino acids. In germline, CDR1 is SGHAT, CDR2 FQDESV (reference sequence). Here the CDR3 reads CASSLTSGSSYEQYF. The CDR3 DNA sequence: TGTGCCAGCAGCTTGACTAGCGGGAGCTCCTACGAGCAGTACTTC.

The chain links TRBV5-1 to TRBJ2-1, with D possibly being TRBD1 (6 bases). The germline gives CDR1 SGHRS, CDR2 YFSETQ. The CDR3 has 17 amino acids. The germline V and J ends were trimmed by 0 bases and 6 bases, with 19 bases remaining between them. CDR3 bases: TGCGCCAGCAGCTTGGGGGGGCGCGGGTCCATTTCCAATGAGCAGTTCTTC. Protein sequence: CASSLGGRGSISNEQFF.

The rearrangement joins TRBV4-1 to TRBJ2-7; 10 bases are shared with TRBD2. The germline V gene encodes CDR1 MGHRA and CDR2 YSYEKL. CDR3 length: 15 residues. Trimming cost V 4 bases and J 3 bases; bases outside gene matches: 6. The DNA for the CDR3 is TGCGCCAGCAGCCGGACTAGCGGAGCCCTCTACGAGCAGTACTTC. Its translation is CASSRTSGALYEQYF.

The chain carries TRBV9 and TRBJ2-3, with 12 bases identical to TRBD1. This CDR3 comprises 18 residues. The V and J ends lost 0 bases and 1 base, in that order; junction bases with no gene match: 6. Per germline, CDR1 SGDLS and CDR2 YYNGEE. CDR3 sequence (DNA): TGTGCCAGCAGCGTAGCTGGGACAGGGGGCGGGGGCACAGATACGCAGTATTTT. Its translation is CASSVAGTGGGGTDTQYF.

V and J are TRBV7-9 and TRBJ1-4, with a possible D match to TRBD1 (6 bases). CDR1 and CDR2 from the germline V gene are SEHNR and FQNEAQ (reference sequence). V lost 5 bases and J 0 bases, leaving 13 bases between the germline ends. The CDR3 runs to 16 residues. The CDR3 here is CASSRRTVATNEKLFF. CDR3 nucleotides: TGTGCCAGCAGCAGACGGACAGTCGCAACTAATGAAAAACTGTTTTTT.

This clone was counted a single time. The CDR3 sequence: CATSRDFSYEQYF. In DNA, the CDR3 is TGTGCCACCAGCAGGGACTTCTCCTACGAGCAGTACTTC. The V call is TRBV15, the J call TRBJ2-7; TRBD2 might be the D (5 bases). Germline-derived CDR1 and CDR2 are LNHNV and YYDKDF (reference sequence). V gave up 3 bases and J gave up 0 bases, with 6 bases separating them. The CDR3 has 13 amino acids.

The chain is built from TRBV19 and TRBJ2-1; D remains ambiguous. Per germline, CDR1 LNHDA and CDR2 SQIVND (reference sequence). Trimming left V 5 bases short and J 6 bases short, with 11 bases between. The CDR3 sequence is 13 residues long. DNA of the CDR3: TGTGCCAGTAGTTCTCACAAGGGCAATGAGCAGTTCTTC. This sequence encodes CASSSHKGNEQFF. Full variable domain (remainder filled in from reference TRBV19 and TRBJ2-1): DGGITQSPKYLFRKEGQNVTLSCEQNLNHDAMYWYRQDPGQGLRLIYYSQIVNDFQKGDIAEGYSVSREKKESFPLTVTSAQKNPTAFYLCASSSHKGNEQFFGPGTRLTVL.

The chain has TRBV7-2 and TRBJ2-7; no definite D call. CDR3 length: 14 residues. V lost 5 bases to trimming and J lost 0 bases, with 11 bases between them. Germline V gene lookup returns CDR1 SGHTA and CDR2 FQGNSA. The CDR3 nucleotides read TGTGCCAGCAGCAAAGGACGCGGCTCCTACGAGCAGTACTTC. As protein: CASSKGRGSYEQYF. The variable domain in full, with the rest retrieved from reference TRBV7-2 and TRBJ2-7, is GAGVSQSPSNKVTEKGKDVELRCDPISGHTALYWYRQSLGQGLEFLIYFQGNSAPDKSGLPSDRFSAERTGGSVSTLTIQRTQQEDSAVYLCASSKGRGSYEQYFGPGTRLTVT.

This sequence joins TRBV7-9 and TRBJ2-5; maybe TRBD2 (6 bases). The V and J ends lost 1 base and 4 bases respectively, with 10 bases between them. The germline V gene encodes CDR1 SEHNR and CDR2 FQNEAQ (reference sequence). This CDR3 comprises 14 residues. CDR3 region: CASSLVLAPETQYF. The CDR3 DNA reads TGTGCCAGCAGCTTAGTGCTAGCGCCAGAGACCCAGTACTTC.

The V gene is TRBV29-1, the J gene TRBJ2-1; 10 positions agree with TRBD2. There are 19 residues in the CDR3. Trimming cost V 6 bases and J 4 bases; bases outside gene matches: 21. Germline assignment: CDR1 SQVTM and CDR2 ANQGSEA. The CDR3 protein is CSVPPLRRASGGLYNEQFF. CDR3 nucleotides: TGCAGCGTCCCTCCCCTCCGGCGCGCTAGCGGGGGCCTTTACAATGAGCAGTTCTTC.

This chain uses TRBV13 with TRBJ2-1, with 10 bases identical to TRBD2. The CDR3 consists of 15 residues. From germline, CDR1 is PRHDT and CDR2 FYEKMQ (reference sequence). The trim removed 2 bases at V and 6 bases at J, leaving 4 bases unmatched. CDR3 coding DNA: TGTGCCAGCAGCTTACTAGCGGGAGCTTCCAATGAGCAGTTCTTC. As protein: CASSLLAGASNEQFF.

In its sample, this clone was seen once. The V gene is TRBV6-5, the J gene TRBJ2-7; 10 bases match TRBD2. V lost 5 bases to trimming and J lost 2 bases; unmatched junction nucleotides: 6. The CDR3 contains 15 residues. Germline V gene lookup returns CDR1 MNHEY and CDR2 SVGAGI. The CDR3: CASSALSGGAYEQYF. DNA of the CDR3: TGTGCCAGCAGTGCCTTAAGCGGGGGGGCCTACGAGCAGTACTTC.

The chain uses TRBV19 and TRBJ1-1; a weak D match, TRBD1 (6 bases). Trimming pared 3 bases from V and 5 bases from J, leaving 16 bases between. This CDR3 region has 15 residues. Germline CDR1 reads LNHDA; CDR2 reads SQIVND (reference sequence). This CDR3 reads CASSILQGGKTEAFF. DNA of the CDR3: TGTGCCAGTAGTATCCTACAGGGAGGGAAGACTGAAGCTTTCTTT.

As DNA, the CDR3 is TGTGCCAGCAGCCCCGGAGGACAGGGGTTTTACGAGCAGTACTTC. Amino acid sequence: CASSPGGQGFYEQYF. The chain links TRBV5-6 to TRBJ2-7, with 9 bases matching TRBD1. The CDR3 is 15 residues long. CDR1 and CDR2 (germline): SGHDT, YYEEEE. V was clipped by 4 bases and J by 4 bases; unmatched bases: 9.

The chain carries TRBV13 and TRBJ2-3, with 12 bases lining up with TRBD2. Germline-derived CDR1 and CDR2 are PRHDT and FYEKMQ (reference sequence). The junction had 0 bases not matched to a gene; V was cut back by 0 bases and J by 8 bases. The CDR3 extends over 14 amino acids. In DNA, the CDR3 is TGTGCCAGCAGCTTAGGACTAGCGGGAGGTACGCAGTATTTT. Protein: CASSLGLAGGTQYF.

The chain has TRBV27 and TRBJ1-1; D is uncertain. CDR3 size: 15 residues. Looked up from germline, CDR1 is MNHEY and CDR2 is SMNVEV (reference sequence). V lost 1 base and J 4 bases, leaving 13 bases between the germline ends. The CDR3 sequence is CASSLYSPLGTEAFF. The CDR3 DNA reads as TGTGCCAGCAGTTTATACAGCCCCCTCGGCACTGAAGCTTTCTTT.

This clone was picked up a small number of times. This chain joins TRBV27 and TRBJ2-2, with D perhaps matching TRBD2 (6 bases). Germline loops: CDR1 MNHEY, CDR2 SMNVEV (reference sequence). This CDR3 is 14 amino acids long. Trimming pared 6 bases from V and 7 bases from J, leaving 15 bases between. CDR3: CASSPGLSIGELFF. Here the CDR3 DNA reads TGTGCCAGCAGCCCGGGACTCAGTATCGGGGAGCTGTTTTTT.

This clone showed up just a few times. This sequence joins TRBV6-1 and TRBJ1-5; D unresolved. With 2 bases removed from V and 5 bases from J, the gap between germline ends came to 7 bases. The CDR3 runs to 13 residues. Germline CDR1 MNHNS, CDR2 SASEGT. The CDR3 coding sequence is TGTGCCAGCAGTGAACAGGCTGATCAGCCCCAGCATTTT. It translates to CASSEQADQPQHF.

The chain links TRBV6-1 to TRBJ1-6; 8 nucleotides align to TRBD1. This CDR3 contains 15 residues. Trimming cost V 6 bases and J 10 bases; bases outside gene matches: 11. Germline V gives CDR1 MNHNS, CDR2 SASEGT. The CDR3 sequence: CASSPLTGGGSPLHF. The CDR3 DNA reads as TGTGCCAGCAGCCCTCTTACAGGGGGAGGGTCACCCCTCCACTTT.

A single count supports this clone. V is TRBV14 and J is TRBJ1-5; possibly TRBD1 for D (6 bases). Trimming shortened V by 4 bases and J by 1 base, and 17 bases separated the two germline ends. In germline, CDR1 is SGHDN, CDR2 FVKESK. The CDR3 spans 17 residues. This CDR3 reads CASSPGGQSLSNQPQHF. The DNA for the CDR3 is TGTGCCAGCAGCCCCGGAGGACAGAGTTTAAGCAATCAGCCCCAGCATTTT.

The gene calls are TRBV19 and TRBJ1-2, with 8 bases aligning to TRBD1. Germline V gene data show CDR1 as LNHDA and CDR2 as SQIVND (reference sequence). The V segment lost 5 bases and the J segment 3 bases; nucleotides outside the gene matches: 5. The CDR3 loop spans 14 amino acids. CDR3 bases: TGTGCCAGTAGTGCTCAGGGGGCGCACTATGGCTACACCTTC. It encodes CASSAQGAHYGYTF.

This chain connects TRBV2 to TRBJ2-4; 7 bases map to TRBD1. This CDR3 contains 11 residues. Germline V gene sequence: CDR1 SNHLY, CDR2 FYNNEI. After removal of 4 bases from V and 13 bases from J, the junction contained 4 bases not matched to a gene. CDR3 protein: CASSGETGQYF. Written as DNA, the CDR3 is TGTGCCAGCAGTGGAGAGACAGGGCAGTACTTC.

The gene calls are TRBV19 and TRBJ1-5; D ambiguous. V lost 0 bases to trimming and J lost 3 bases, with 9 bases between them. Per the germline V gene, CDR1 is LNHDA and CDR2 is SQIVND (reference sequence). The CDR3 totals 15 residues. The CDR3 sequence is CASSIEGGYNQPQHF. Here the CDR3 DNA reads TGTGCCAGTAGTATAGAGGGAGGATACAATCAGCCCCAGCATTTT.

V is TRBV19 and J is TRBJ2-7; TRBD2 agrees at 10 bases. This CDR3 comprises 12 residues. V was clipped by 6 bases and J by 7 bases; unmatched bases: 3. Germline CDR1 reads LNHDA; CDR2 reads SQIVND (reference sequence). The CDR3 spells CASSTSGTEQYF. In nucleotides, the CDR3 is TGTGCCAGTAGCACTAGCGGGACAGAGCAGTACTTC.

The chain recombines TRBV6-6 with TRBJ2-1; weak D call: TRBD2 (6 bases). Trimming stripped 2 bases from V and 5 bases from J, with 13 bases between. This CDR3 comprises 15 residues. The germline V gene has CDR1 MNHNY and CDR2 SVGAGI (reference sequence). CDR3 sequence (DNA): TGTGCCAGCAGTTACCCCGGAGGGATGGACAATGAGCAGTTCTTC. It translates to CASSYPGGMDNEQFF.